This record covers a single T cell receptor beta chain. Its antigen is unidentified. Germline CDR1 is LNHNV and CDR2 is YYDKDF (reference sequence). Trimming cost V 6 bases and J 3 bases; bases outside gene matches: 8. CDR3 length equals 16 residues. The sample comes from a study of graft-versus-host responses after intestinal transplantation. Study details: Every recipient underwent anti-thymocyte globulin induction, then tacrolimus and steroids for two to four years. Broader study findings: There were GvH clones found in recipient marrow, and some of them appeared first in ileum or blood.

Sequencing was performed with immunoSEQ multiplex PCR; in TCRdb, only in-frame clones are kept and a portion is missing. The sample contains around 55,000 clones, about 90% of which appear only once. The starting material was unstimulated CD4+ T cells sorted from spleen or lymph node cells, obtained before transplant. The clonotype comes from a human donor who was the organ donor for an intestinal transplant. The rearrangement uses TRBV15 and TRBJ2-1; 10 nucleotides match TRBD2. This chain's CDR3 is CATRPTSGTGYNEQFF. The CDR3 DNA reads as TGTGCCACCAGACCTACTAGCGGGACTGGCTACAATGAGCAGTTCTTC.